The 10 T cell receptor beta chains presented below share a single source sample, sequenced in a study of primary melanoma T cells and metastatic recurrence. Here immunoSEQ multiplex PCR was the method, and the copy in TCRdb shows in-frame clones only, minus some. Its table records about 48 clones. The source material was melanoma tumor tissue. These TCRs come from a human donor with melanoma.

The table lists this clone with a count of one. This chain uses TRBV11-3 with TRBJ2-1; possible D gene TRBD1, 6 bases. V gave up 3 bases and J gave up 6 bases, with 21 bases separating them. Germline lookup yields CDR1 SGHNT and CDR2 YENEEA. This CDR3 has 17 amino acids. The CDR3 DNA reads TGTGCCAGCAGCTTCCAGACAGGCCCGAGGAGAGGCAATGAGCAGTTCTTC. Residues: CASSFQTGPRRGNEQFF.

The chain employs TRBV7-6 and TRBJ2-1; 9 nucleotides match TRBD2. This CDR3 comprises 19 residues. The germline V gene encodes CDR1 SGHVS and CDR2 FNYEAQ. J gave up 3 bases and V 1 base, and 13 bases lay outside the gene matches. CDR3 sequence: CASSLDRELAGVNYNEQFF. CDR3 sequence (DNA): TGTGCCAGCAGCTTAGATCGTGAGTTAGCGGGGGTGAACTACAATGAGCAGTTCTTC. Full variable domain (missing parts from reference TRBV7-6 and TRBJ2-1): GAGVSQSPRYKVTKRGQDVALRCDPISGHVSLYWYRQALGQGPEFLTYFNYEAQQDKSGLPNDRFSAERPEGSISTLTIQRTEQRDSAMYRCASSLDRELAGVNYNEQFFGPGTRLTVL.

This chain joins TRBV7-4 and TRBJ2-2, with D hard to call. Trimming stripped 3 bases from V and 2 bases from J, with 10 bases between. The CDR3 spans 15 residues. CDR1 SGHVT and CDR2 SQSDAQ come from the germline V gene. As DNA, the CDR3 is TGTGCCAGCAGCTTCGGGCTAACCAACACCGGGGAGCTGTTTTTT. As protein: CASSFGLTNTGELFF.

This chain connects TRBV11-3 to TRBJ2-7, with D possibly being TRBD1 (6 bases). Germline CDR1 and CDR2: SGHNT and YENEEA. Trimming pared 4 bases from V and 4 bases from J, leaving 14 bases between. The CDR3 spans 14 residues. CDR3: CASSSENRVYEQYF. CDR3 DNA sequence: TGTGCCAGCAGCTCCGAGAACAGGGTGTACGAGCAGTACTTC.

This chain joins TRBV6-8 and TRBJ1-5; D perhaps matches TRBD1 (5 bases). The CDR3 is made up of 14 amino acids. V lost 8 bases to trimming and J lost 1 base, with 12 bases between them. Germline V lookup: CDR1 MNHGY, CDR2 SAAAGT. In DNA, the CDR3 is TGTGCCAGCGGGGGGTCACTCAGCAATCAGCCCCAGCATTTT. Translation gives CASGGSLSNQPQHF.

J is TRBJ2-2 and V is TRBV27, with D possibly matching TRBD1 (6 bases). CDR3 length: 16 amino acids. Germline CDR1 and CDR2: MNHEY and SMNVEV (reference sequence). The V end lost 1 base, the J end lost 0 bases, and 9 bases lay between the germline ends. CDR3: CASSLWTESNTGELFF. The CDR3 nucleotides read TGTGCCAGCAGTTTATGGACAGAGTCGAACACCGGGGAGCTGTTTTTT.

The J gene is TRBJ2-5, the V gene TRBV28; D possibly corresponds to TRBD1 (5 bases). The CDR3 loop spans 13 amino acids. In germline, CDR1 is MDHEN, CDR2 SYDVKM. Trimming pared 5 bases from V and 5 bases from J, leaving 12 bases between. The CDR3 sequence is CASSRQTWETQYF. In DNA form, the CDR3 reads TGTGCCAGCAGTAGACAGACATGGGAGACCCAGTACTTC.

The V call is TRBV7-7, the J call TRBJ2-3; D is unclear. V gave up 5 bases and J gave up 3 bases, with 12 bases separating them. The CDR3 contains 14 residues. The germline V gene encodes CDR1 SSHAT and CDR2 FNYEAQ (reference sequence). The CDR3 DNA follows: TGTGCCAGCAGCCAAGGTGACGTTACAGATACGCAGTATTTT. It encodes CASSQGDVTDTQYF.

The rearrangement joins TRBV11-3 to TRBJ1-3, with D possibly matching TRBD1 (5 bases). Germline V gene lookup returns CDR1 SGHNT and CDR2 YENEEA. The V end was cut by 6 bases, the J end by 0 bases, with 12 bases between. The CDR3 has 15 amino acids. The CDR3: CASRSGTTSGNTIYF. Written as DNA, the CDR3 is TGTGCCAGCAGATCCGGGACCACCTCTGGAAACACCATATATTTT. Together with reference TRBV11-3 and TRBJ1-3, the CDR3 gives the full variable domain: EAGVVQSPRYKIIEKKQPVAFWCNPISGHNTLYWYLQNLGQGPELLIRYENEEAVDDSQLPKDRFSAERLKGVDSTLKIQPAELGDSAVYLCASRSGTTSGNTIYFGEGSWLTVV.

This clone was recorded only once. The chain joins TRBV7-6 to TRBJ2-5, with 12 bases aligning to TRBD2. The CDR3 sequence is 16 residues long. The germline V gene encodes CDR1 SGHVS and CDR2 FNYEAQ. V dropped 5 bases and J dropped 5; count of bases not matched to a gene: 9. The CDR3 region is CASSQSSGGGSETQYF. The DNA for the CDR3 is TGTGCCAGCAGCCAATCTAGCGGGGGGGGCTCCGAGACCCAGTACTTC.